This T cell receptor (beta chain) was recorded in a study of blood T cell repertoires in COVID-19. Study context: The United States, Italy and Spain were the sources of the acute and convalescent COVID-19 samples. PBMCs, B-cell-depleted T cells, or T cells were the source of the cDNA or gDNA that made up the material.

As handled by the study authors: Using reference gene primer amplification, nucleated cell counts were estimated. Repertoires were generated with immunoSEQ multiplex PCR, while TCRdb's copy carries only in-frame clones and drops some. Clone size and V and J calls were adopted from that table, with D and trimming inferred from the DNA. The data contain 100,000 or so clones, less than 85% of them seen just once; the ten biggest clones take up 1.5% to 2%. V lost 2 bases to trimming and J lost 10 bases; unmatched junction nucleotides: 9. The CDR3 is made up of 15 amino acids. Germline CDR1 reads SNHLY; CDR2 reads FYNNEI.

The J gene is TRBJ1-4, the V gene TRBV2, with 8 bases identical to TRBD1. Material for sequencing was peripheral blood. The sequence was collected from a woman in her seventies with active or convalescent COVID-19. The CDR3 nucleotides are TGTGCCAGCAGTGAACGCCGACAGGGGATTGGAAAACTGTTTTTT. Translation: CASSERRQGIGKLFF.